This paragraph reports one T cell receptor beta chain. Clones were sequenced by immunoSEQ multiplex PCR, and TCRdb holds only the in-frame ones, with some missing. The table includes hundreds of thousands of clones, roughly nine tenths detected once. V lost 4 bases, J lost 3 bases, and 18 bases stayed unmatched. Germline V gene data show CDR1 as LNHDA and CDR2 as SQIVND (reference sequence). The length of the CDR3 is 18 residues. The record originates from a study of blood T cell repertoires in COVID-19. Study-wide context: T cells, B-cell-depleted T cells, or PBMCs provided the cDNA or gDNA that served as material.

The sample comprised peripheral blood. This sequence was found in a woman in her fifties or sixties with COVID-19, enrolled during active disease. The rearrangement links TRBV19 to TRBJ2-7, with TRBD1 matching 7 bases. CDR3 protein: CASSTQGVSGIALYEQYF. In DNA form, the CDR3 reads TGTGCCAGTAGTACTCAGGGGGTGTCGGGAATTGCCCTCTACGAGCAGTACTTC.